Given below is one TCR beta chain in context. In the original workflow: Reference gene primer amplification gave nucleated cell count estimates. Sequenced by immunoSEQ multiplex PCR; TCRdb stores in-frame clones only, minus some. V and J calls and clone size come straight from that table; D and trimming were deduced from the DNA. The repertoire holds roughly 200,000 clones, with around 90% as singletons. This specimen comes from a study of blood T cell repertoires in COVID-19. As for the study in general: The study drew acute and convalescent COVID-19 samples from the United States, Italy and Spain. From T cells, B-cell-depleted T cells, or PBMCs came the material, which was cDNA or gDNA.

Per the germline V gene, CDR1 is SGHTS and CDR2 is YDEGEE. This CDR3 has 15 residues. V was trimmed by 4 bases and J by 4 bases, leaving 14 bases between them. What was sequenced was peripheral blood. This sequence was found in a man in his forties with acute or convalescent COVID-19. The chain has TRBV5-8 and TRBJ1-4; D might be TRBD1 (6 bases). This CDR3 is CASSPKTGYNEKLFF. For the CDR3, the DNA is TGTGCCAGCAGCCCTAAGACAGGCTATAATGAAAAACTGTTTTTT.